This TCR beta chain was captured in a study of blood T cell repertoires in COVID-19. In the study overall: Sites in the United States, Italy and Spain provided acute and convalescent COVID-19 samples. Sources were T cells, B-cell-depleted T cells, or PBMCs; the material itself was cDNA or gDNA.

The CDR3 runs to 15 residues. Germline V gene lookup returns CDR1 SGHTA and CDR2 FQGNSA. V lost 6 bases and J lost 0, with 14 bases in between. Authors' data handling: Reference gene primer amplification yielded estimated nucleated cell counts. Sequencing was performed with immunoSEQ multiplex PCR; in TCRdb, only in-frame clones are kept and a portion is missing. Clone size and the V and J calls come from that table; the DNA yielded D and trimming. The data show 150,000 to 180,000 clones, over 65% seen once. The chain employs TRBV7-2 and TRBJ1-1; no clear D gene. This receptor was identified in an elderly man with acute or convalescent COVID-19. The specimen was peripheral blood. CDR3 protein: CASSPRGGVNTEAFF. CDR3 nucleotides: TGTGCCAGCAGTCCCCGGGGAGGCGTGAACACTGAAGCTTTCTTT.